One TCR beta chain is described in this entry. Its antigen is not known. This entry is derived from a study of T cell repertoires in cytomegalovirus infection. Study-level points and caveats: The study found HLA-C-restricted CMV-specific TCR beta clonotypes dominating the ex vivo response.

MiXCR, run by TCRdb on the reads, gives a single entry per CDR3 protein. The profile covers around 430,000 distinct CDR3 sequences, with about 39% appearing a single time and 35% to 50% taken by the ten largest. This sequence was found in a human donor in good health (CMV status not recorded). Some clones in this sample may be carry-over from other donors' samples. The starting material was cultured PBMCs, obtained from culture after CMV antigen stimulation.

The CDR3 reads CASTKVQGRTGELFF. The CDR3 region has the DNA TGTGCCAGCACAAAGGTACAGGGTCGCACCGGGGAGCTGTTTTTT. The chain is built from TRBV12-3 or TRBV12-4 and TRBJ2-2; D possibly corresponds to TRBD1 (6 bases). Trimming took 7 bases from V and 4 from J, leaving 16 bases between them. This CDR3 comprises 15 residues.